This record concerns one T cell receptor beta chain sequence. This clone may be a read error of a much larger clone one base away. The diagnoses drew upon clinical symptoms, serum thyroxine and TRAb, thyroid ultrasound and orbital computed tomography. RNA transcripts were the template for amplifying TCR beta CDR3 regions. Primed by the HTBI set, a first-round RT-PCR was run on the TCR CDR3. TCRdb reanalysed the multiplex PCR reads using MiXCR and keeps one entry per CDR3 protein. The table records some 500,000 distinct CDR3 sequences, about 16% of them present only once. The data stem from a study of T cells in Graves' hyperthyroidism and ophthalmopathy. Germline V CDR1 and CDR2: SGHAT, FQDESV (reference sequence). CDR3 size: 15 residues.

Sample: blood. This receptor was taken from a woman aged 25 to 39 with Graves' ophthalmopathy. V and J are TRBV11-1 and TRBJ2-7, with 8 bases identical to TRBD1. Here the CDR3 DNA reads TGTGCCGGCAGCCATTCCGGGACAGGCGAATACGAGCAGTACTTC. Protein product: CAGSHSGTGEYEQYF.